Listed here are 19 T cell receptor beta chains from one sample, sequenced in a study of type 1 regulatory T cells (dated by TCRdb to 2020 to 2022). The instrument was an Illumina MiSeq. TCRdb reprocessing: public reads trimmed at Q25 with fastp, clones called with MiXCR, in-frame beta chains kept. Rows merge per CDR3 protein into single entries with the most common DNA and genes. This sample is represented by about 42,000 distinct CDR3 sequences; 12% of them were singletons. The ten largest account for 7% to 9% of the sample. These TCRs are of unknown antigen specificity. Sequenced input: cultured non-Tr1 T cells, either the whole culture or a sorted T cell fraction (not recorded which). The cell subset or site label of this sample denotes: non-Tr1 population from the T-allo10 product. The receptors were sampled from a human donor in good health.

This clonotype was detected many times. V usage is TRBV27 and J usage is TRBJ2-3, with 11 nucleotides matching TRBD2. The germline gives CDR1 MNHEY, CDR2 SMNVEV (reference sequence). V trimming: 3 bases; J trimming: 6 bases; junction bases outside the gene matches: 11. This CDR3 is 17 amino acids long. Here the CDR3 DNA reads TGTGCCAGCAGTTTGGGATCTAGCGGGAGGACTAGGGATACGCAGTATTTT. It specifies CASSLGSSGRTRDTQYF.

This clonotype was found many times. This chain uses TRBV6-6 with TRBJ1-2; D uncertain. V lost 6 bases and J 2 bases, leaving 4 bases between the germline ends. The germline V gene encodes CDR1 MNHNY and CDR2 SVGAGI (reference sequence). This CDR3 spans 11 amino acids. In DNA form, the CDR3 reads TGTGCCAGCAGGCAGAACTATGGCTACACCTTC. Protein: CASRQNYGYTF.

In its sample, this clonotype was seen once. This could be a read error, since a much larger clone is one nucleotide away. The chain uses TRBV5-1 and TRBJ1-2; D ambiguous. Germline lookup yields CDR1 SGHRS and CDR2 YFSETQ. The CDR3 contains 15 residues. The V and J ends lost 0 bases and 3 bases respectively, with 12 bases between them. As DNA, the CDR3 is TGCGCCAGCAGCTTGGCCGACACCCGGGACTATGGCTACACCTTC. Its translation is CASSLADTRDYGYTF.

This clonotype came up many times. The chain couples TRBV20-1 to TRBJ2-7; the match to TRBD1 covers 9 bases. Germline CDR1 is DFQATT and CDR2 is SNEGSKA (reference sequence). V was clipped by 6 bases and J by 3 bases; unmatched bases: 9. The CDR3 totals 14 residues. The CDR3 sequence is CSAGRDRVDYEQYF. DNA for the CDR3: TGCAGTGCGGGAAGGGACAGGGTAGACTACGAGCAGTACTTC.

The chain links TRBV4-1 to TRBJ2-5, with a possible D match to TRBD1 (6 bases). CDR1 is MGHRA, CDR2 YSYEKL, per germline. V lost 1 base to trimming and J lost 3 bases, with 12 bases between them. The CDR3 is made up of 15 amino acids. The CDR3 DNA is TGCGCCAGCAGCCAAGCCCCTCGGACAGAAGAGACCCAGTACTTC. This gives the protein CASSQAPRTEETQYF.

This clonotype was observed at least ten times. The chain links TRBV29-1 to TRBJ2-3, with TRBD2 identical over 9 bases. CDR3 size: 13 residues. Germline CDR1 is SQVTM and CDR2 is ANQGSEA. Trimming removed 8 bases from V and 2 bases from J; junction bases left unmatched: 5. CDR3 sequence: CSSSGRNTDTQYF. CDR3 coding DNA: TGCAGCTCAAGCGGGAGGAACACAGATACGCAGTATTTT.

This clonotype was detected only a few times. This chain uses TRBV5-1 with TRBJ1-1; D gene uncertain. CDR1 SGHRS and CDR2 YFSETQ come from the germline V gene. V shed 3 bases and J shed 6 bases, with 12 bases lying between them. CDR3 size: 13 residues. The CDR3 coding sequence is TGCGCCAGCAGCTCAGACCCAGGAGCTGAAGCTTTCTTT. The encoded protein is CASSSDPGAEAFF.

This clonotype is labeled medium-sized. The V call is TRBV10-3, the J call TRBJ2-5, with D possibly being TRBD1 (6 bases). The V gene's germline CDR1 is ENHRY and CDR2 SYGVKD. The CDR3 spans 12 residues. V gave up 10 bases and J gave up 5 bases, with 14 bases separating them. The CDR3 loop reads CATSTGSETQYF. CDR3 in DNA: TGTGCCACCTCCACAGGGTCCGAGACCCAGTACTTC.

J is TRBJ1-1 and V is TRBV27; D is undetermined. V lost 7 bases to trimming and J lost 5 bases, with 5 bases between them. Per the germline V gene, CDR1 is MNHEY and CDR2 is SMNVEV (reference sequence). The CDR3 sequence is 10 residues long. In DNA form, the CDR3 reads TGTGCCAGCATTAGGACTGAAGCTTTCTTT. This translates into CASIRTEAFF.

This clonotype rates as medium-sized. CDR3 DNA sequence: TGCGCCAGCAGCGGCGCGGCGGACAGGGCCAAAGCTTTCTTT. Translating gives CASSGAADRAKAFF. V gene TRBV5-1 combines with J gene TRBJ1-1, with TRBD1 identical over 8 bases. The germline V gene has CDR1 SGHRS and CDR2 YFSETQ. V dropped 4 bases and J dropped 9; count of bases not matched to a gene: 11. The CDR3 is made up of 14 amino acids.

This clonotype came up many times. This chain links TRBV9 with TRBJ2-1; D gene unclear. Trimming cost V 0 bases and J 0 bases, with 10 bases left between them. Germline V CDR1 and CDR2: SGDLS, YYNGEE. The CDR3 sequence is 16 residues long. Written as DNA, the CDR3 is TGTGCCAGCAGCGTAGCTGGCGGAAGCTCCTACAATGAGCAGTTCTTC. This encodes CASSVAGGSSYNEQFF.

This clonotype was recorded at least ten times. The rearrangement joins TRBV5-1 to TRBJ2-1, with 8 bases fitting TRBD2. The length of the CDR3 is 16 residues. Germline CDR1 and CDR2: SGHRS and YFSETQ. Trimming took 1 base from V and 5 from J; bases not matched to a gene: 8. The CDR3 DNA reads TGCGCCAGCAGCTTGCCGAGCGGGAGCCTTCACAATGAGCAGTTCTTC. This codes for CASSLPSGSLHNEQFF. The variable domain in full, with the rest retrieved from reference TRBV5-1 and TRBJ2-1, is KAGVTQTPRYLIKTRGQQVTLSCSPISGHRSVSWYQQTPGQGLQFLFEYFSETQRNKGNFPGRFSGRQFSNSRSEMNVSTLELGDSALYLCASSLPSGSLHNEQFFGPGTRLTVL.

This clonotype was counted ten times or more. V gene TRBV5-1 combines with J gene TRBJ2-1; 11 bases align to TRBD2. The germline gives CDR1 SGHRS, CDR2 YFSETQ. The CDR3 is 15 residues long. J lost 4 bases, V lost 4 bases, and 4 bases had no gene match. The CDR3 DNA sequence: TGCGCCAGCAGCCCGACTAGCGGGATATACAATGAGCAGTTCTTC. Amino acids: CASSPTSGIYNEQFF.

This clonotype appeared a few times. The gene calls are TRBV12-3 or TRBV12-4 and TRBJ2-1; 7 nucleotides match TRBD2. This CDR3 is 15 amino acids long. Trimming removed 5 bases from V and 9 bases from J; junction bases left unmatched: 13. The CDR3 is CASSPLAADVSEQFF. CDR3 bases: TGTGCCAGCAGTCCCCTAGCGGCGGACGTCAGTGAGCAGTTCTTC.

The J gene is TRBJ2-1, the V gene TRBV4-3; 8 positions agree with TRBD1. CDR1 and CDR2 (germline): LGHNA, YSLEER. Trimming removed 2 bases from V and 7 bases from J; junction bases left unmatched: 10. The CDR3 has 16 amino acids. CDR3 bases: TGCGCCAGCAGCCAAACCCGGCCGACAGGGGCAAATGAGCAGTTCTTC. Its translation is CASSQTRPTGANEQFF.

A few counts support this clonotype. The chain recombines TRBV5-1 with TRBJ2-7; D is undetermined. This CDR3 comprises 15 residues. Germline V gene lookup returns CDR1 SGHRS and CDR2 YFSETQ. The ends were cut back, 0 bases at V and 5 bases at J, with 15 bases in the middle. The CDR3 sequence is CASSLGSPSTDEQYF. CDR3 DNA: TGCGCCAGCAGCTTGGGGTCGCCATCCACGGACGAGCAGTACTTC.

The sample holds a few counts of this clonotype. The V call is TRBV7-9, the J call TRBJ1-5; D gene uncertain. V was shortened by 1 base and J by 12 bases, with 13 bases between the two germline ends. There are 13 residues in the CDR3. The germline gives CDR1 SEHNR, CDR2 FQNEAQ (reference sequence). The CDR3 DNA reads as TGTGCCAGCAGCTTAGGATCGGTGGGTCTCCAGCATTTT. The encoded protein is CASSLGSVGLQHF. Full variable domain (remainder filled in from reference TRBV7-9 and TRBJ1-5): DTGVSQNPRHKITKRGQNVTFRCDPISEHNRLYWYRQTLGQGPEFLTYFQNEAQLEKSRLLSDRFSAERPKGSFSTLEIQRTEQGDSAMYLCASSLGSVGLQHFGDGTRLSIL.

This chain links TRBV13 with TRBJ2-4; TRBD2 aligns across 7 bases. The CDR3 has 13 amino acids. Germline CDR1 and CDR2: PRHDT and FYEKMQ (reference sequence). V trimming: 5 bases; J trimming: 7 bases; junction bases outside the gene matches: 5. The CDR3 reads CASSPWEGNIQYF. The CDR3 region has the DNA TGTGCCAGCAGCCCATGGGAGGGGAACATTCAGTACTTC. Full variable domain (rest looked up from reference TRBV13 and TRBJ2-4): AAGVIQSPRHLIKEKRETATLKCYPIPRHDTVYWYQQGPGQDPQFLISFYEKMQSDKGSIPDRFSAQQFSDYHSELNMSSLELGDSALYFCASSPWEGNIQYFGAGTRLSVL.

The sample holds many counts of this clonotype. The V gene is TRBV12-3 or TRBV12-4, the J gene TRBJ1-2; 11 nucleotides line up with TRBD1. After removal of 6 bases from V and 7 bases from J, the junction contained 7 bases not matched to a gene. This CDR3 has 14 amino acids. Here the CDR3 DNA reads TGTGCCAGCAGCCCGGGACAGGGGGGGATTGGCTACACCTTC. Protein product: CASSPGQGGIGYTF.